This TCR beta chain was recorded in a study of T cells in Graves' hyperthyroidism and ophthalmopathy. Overall study: Peripheral blood specimens were obtained at initial diagnosis, prior to any treatment.

Disease duration under 2 months; hyperthyroidism patients were aged 18 to 65. Fresh peripheral blood, about 10 ml of it, supplied the PBMCs. TCR beta CDR3 region amplification was performed from RNA transcripts. A set of HTBI primers served as the primers for a first-round RT-PCR of the TCR CDR3. Each CDR3 protein gets one entry after TCRdb re-called the multiplex PCR reads with MiXCR. This table has fewer than 600,000 distinct CDR3 sequences, around 15% appearing once. CDR3 length: 16 residues. CDR1 is SEHNR, CDR2 FQNEAQ, per germline (reference sequence). Trimming left V 4 bases short and J 6 bases short, with 18 bases between.

Material: blood. The sequence was obtained from a woman under 30 with Graves' hyperthyroidism. The chain has TRBV7-9 and TRBJ2-2; maybe TRBD1 (6 bases). The CDR3 bases are TGTGCCAGCAGCTCCCCCCCGGACAGATCCGCCGGGGAGCTGTTTTTT. This translates into CASSSPPDRSAGELFF.